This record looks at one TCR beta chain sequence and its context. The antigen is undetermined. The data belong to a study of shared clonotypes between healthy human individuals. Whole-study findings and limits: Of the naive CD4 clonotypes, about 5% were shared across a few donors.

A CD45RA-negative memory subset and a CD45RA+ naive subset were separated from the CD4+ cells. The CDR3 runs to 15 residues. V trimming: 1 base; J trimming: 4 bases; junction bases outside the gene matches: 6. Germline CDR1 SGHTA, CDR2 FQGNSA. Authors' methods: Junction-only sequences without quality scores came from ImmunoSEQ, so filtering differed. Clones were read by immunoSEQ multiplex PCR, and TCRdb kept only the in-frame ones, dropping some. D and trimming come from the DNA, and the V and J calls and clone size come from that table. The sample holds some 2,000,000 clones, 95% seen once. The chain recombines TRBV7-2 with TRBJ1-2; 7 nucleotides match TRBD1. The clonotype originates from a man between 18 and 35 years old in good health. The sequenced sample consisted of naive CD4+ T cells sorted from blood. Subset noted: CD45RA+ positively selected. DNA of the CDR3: TGTGCCAGCAGCTTAGTATGGGACAGTATCTATGGCTACACCTTC. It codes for CASSLVWDSIYGYTF.